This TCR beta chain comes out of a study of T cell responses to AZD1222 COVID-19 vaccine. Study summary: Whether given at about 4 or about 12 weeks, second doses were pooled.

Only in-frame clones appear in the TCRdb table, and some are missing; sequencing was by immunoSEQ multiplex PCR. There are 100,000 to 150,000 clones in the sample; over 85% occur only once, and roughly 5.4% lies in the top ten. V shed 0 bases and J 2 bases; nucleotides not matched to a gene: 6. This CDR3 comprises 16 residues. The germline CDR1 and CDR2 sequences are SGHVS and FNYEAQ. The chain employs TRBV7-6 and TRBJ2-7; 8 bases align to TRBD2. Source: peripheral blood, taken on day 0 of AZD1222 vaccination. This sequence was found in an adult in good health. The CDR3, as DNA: TGTGCCAGCAGCTTAGCGTTCCGGGGGGGAACCTACGAGCAGTACTTC. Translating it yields CASSLAFRGGTYEQYF.